The 12 T cell receptor beta chains reported below all come from one sample, sequenced in a study of blood T cell repertoires in COVID-19. Profiled with immunoSEQ multiplex PCR; TCRdb holds only in-frame clones, not every one. The sample lists around 300,000 clones, 88% occurring once. The sample taken for sequencing was PBMCs or T cells enriched from blood (not recorded which). These receptors originate from a man aged 25-45 years who had recovered from COVID-19.

V gene TRBV5-1 combines with J gene TRBJ1-1; maybe TRBD1 (5 bases). V was pared by 1 base and J by 1 base, with 8 bases between. The CDR3 is 14 residues long. Germline CDR1 reads SGHRS; CDR2 reads YFSETQ. The CDR3 loop is CASSLPQGNTEAFF. The CDR3 DNA reads TGCGCCAGCAGCTTGCCCCAGGGGAACACTGAAGCTTTCTTT.

The chain links TRBV6-6 to TRBJ1-2; D gene ambiguous. Trimming left V 2 bases short and J 8 bases short, with 15 bases between. The CDR3 length is 14 residues. Germline V gene data show CDR1 as MNHNY and CDR2 as SVGAGI (reference sequence). The CDR3 DNA reads as TGTGCCAGCAGTTACGAAGGAGATGCCTACGGCTACACCTTC. Translating it yields CASSYEGDAYGYTF.

V is TRBV3-1 (or the pseudogene TRBV3-2) and J is TRBJ1-1; a weak D match, TRBD1 (6 bases). The CDR3 consists of 14 residues. V was pared by 5 bases and J by 0 bases, with 10 bases between. CDR1 and CDR2 from the germline V gene are LGHDT and YNNKEL (reference sequence). CDR3 amino acids: CASSFGTLNTEAFF. CDR3 coding DNA: TGTGCCAGCAGCTTCGGGACACTGAACACTGAAGCTTTCTTT.

This sequence joins TRBV7-2 and TRBJ2-7; 7 bases fit TRBD1. Germline V gives CDR1 SGHTA, CDR2 FQGNSA. The V and J ends lost 4 bases and 2 bases, in that order; junction bases with no gene match: 5. CDR3 size: 14 residues. CDR3: CASSYGDSPYEQYF. The CDR3 DNA follows: TGTGCCAGCAGCTACGGGGACAGCCCCTACGAGCAGTACTTC.

The chain carries TRBV15 and TRBJ1-6; D might be TRBD1 (6 bases). CDR1 is LNHNV and CDR2 is YYDKDF in the germline V gene (reference sequence). The CDR3 contains 15 residues. V was trimmed by 3 bases and J by 3 bases, leaving 9 bases between them. CDR3 sequence (DNA): TGTGCCACCAGCAGCCACAGGGTCTATAATTCACCCCTCCACTTT. It is translated as CATSSHRVYNSPLHF.

The rearrangement joins TRBV18 to TRBJ1-6; D may be TRBD1 (6 bases). The length of the CDR3 is 15 residues. Trimming pared 3 bases from V and 9 bases from J, leaving 15 bases between. Germline lookup yields CDR1 KGHSH and CDR2 LQKENI. The CDR3 coding sequence is TGTGCCAGCTCACCTGTCGGGGACATGACTTCACCCCTCCACTTT. Residues: CASSPVGDMTSPLHF.

The rearrangement joins TRBV11-2 to TRBJ1-2, with 9 bases that match TRBD1. Germline loops: CDR1 SGHAT, CDR2 FQNNGV. J was trimmed by 5 bases and V by 4 bases; bases with no gene match: 2. This CDR3 is built from 13 residues. The CDR3 region is CASSYGTGYGYTF. The CDR3 DNA reads TGTGCCAGCAGCTACGGGACAGGGTATGGCTACACCTTC.

The chain uses TRBV7-8 and TRBJ1-1; D unresolved. The CDR3 spans 10 residues. Germline V gene lookup returns CDR1 SGHVS and CDR2 FQNEAQ. Trimming removed 4 bases at V and 8 bases at J, with 5 bases between. CDR3 sequence: CASSSGEAFF. CDR3 in DNA: TGTGCCAGCAGCTCAGGAGAAGCTTTCTTT.

The chain links TRBV7-9 to TRBJ1-4; D call uncertain. The germline V and J ends were trimmed by 3 bases and 0 bases, with 5 bases remaining between them. This CDR3 region has 14 residues. CDR1 SEHNR and CDR2 FQNEAQ come from the germline V gene (reference sequence). CDR3 loop: CASSLSSTNEKLFF. The CDR3 DNA is TGTGCCAGCAGCTTGTCCTCAACTAATGAAAAACTGTTTTTT.

The chain employs TRBV7-2 and TRBJ2-1; perhaps TRBD2 as D (5 bases). This CDR3 comprises 13 residues. Germline CDR1 SGHTA, CDR2 FQGNSA. V lost 5 bases and J 6 bases, leaving 11 bases between the germline ends. CDR3 protein: CASSLLVPNEQFF. The CDR3 DNA sequence: TGTGCCAGCAGCCTACTAGTTCCCAATGAGCAGTTCTTC.

This clone was counted a single time. DNA for the CDR3: TGTGCCAGCTCGCCCGGGACAGCGAATAATTCACCCCTCCACTTT. It yields the protein CASSPGTANNSPLHF. This sequence joins TRBV18 and TRBJ1-6; 7 bases map to TRBD1. Germline V gene sequence: CDR1 KGHSH, CDR2 LQKENI. The CDR3 runs to 15 residues. Trimming removed 6 bases from V and 5 bases from J; junction bases left unmatched: 7.

J is TRBJ2-1 and V is TRBV13; TRBD1 aligns across 7 bases. The CDR3 consists of 16 residues. V was clipped by 5 bases and J by 0 bases; unmatched bases: 7. Looked up from germline, CDR1 is PRHDT and CDR2 is FYEKMQ (reference sequence). The CDR3 DNA follows: TGTGCCAGCAGCCCCAAGGGACAGCCCTCCTACAATGAGCAGTTCTTC. Amino acids: CASSPKGQPSYNEQFF. Supplemented by reference TRBV13 and TRBJ2-1, the full variable domain reads AAGVIQSPRHLIKEKRETATLKCYPIPRHDTVYWYQQGPGQDPQFLISFYEKMQSDKGSIPDRFSAQQFSDYHSELNMSSLELGDSALYFCASSPKGQPSYNEQFFGPGTRLTVL.